The 13 T cell receptor beta chains given below trace back to one sample, sequenced in a study of blood T cell repertoires in COVID-19. TCRdb's table, derived via immunoSEQ multiplex PCR, lists solely in-frame clones and lacks some. Counted here are hundreds of thousands of clones, over 75% occurring once; the ten biggest clones make up under 3.5%. The sequenced material came from PBMCs or T cells enriched from blood (not recorded which). Every receptor here comes from a woman aged 60-70 years who had recovered from COVID-19.

The J gene is TRBJ1-2, the V gene TRBV6-5; the D is unclear. The germline gives CDR1 MNHEY, CDR2 SVGAGI. Between the trimmed V and J ends, which lost 8 bases and 8 bases, there was a span of 21 bases. The CDR3 loop spans 14 amino acids. The CDR3: CASFSSGPTGGYTF. CDR3 sequence (DNA): TGTGCCAGCTTTAGTTCAGGCCCCACTGGAGGCTACACCTTC.

The chain is built from TRBV4-1 and TRBJ2-7; 13 nucleotides align to TRBD2. Trimming cost V 4 bases and J 0 bases; bases outside gene matches: 9. The CDR3 covers 18 residues. Germline CDR1 and CDR2: MGHRA and YSYEKL. CDR3 sequence reads: CASSPGTSGTLGSYEQYF. The DNA for the CDR3 is TGCGCCAGCAGCCCCGGGACTAGCGGGACCTTGGGCTCCTACGAGCAGTACTTC.

In its sample, this clone was seen once. This rearrangement joins TRBV3-1 (or the pseudogene TRBV3-2) to TRBJ1-4; 7 nucleotides line up with TRBD1. The trim removed 0 bases at V and 4 bases at J, leaving 8 bases unmatched. Germline CDR1 LGHDT, CDR2 YNNKEL (reference sequence). The CDR3 is 17 amino acids. The CDR3 protein is CASSQDLGTAVNEKLFF. CDR3 DNA: TGTGCCAGCAGCCAAGATTTGGGGACAGCAGTTAATGAAAAACTGTTTTTT.

V is TRBV9 and J is TRBJ2-1; 8 bases agree with TRBD2. Germline V gene data show CDR1 as SGDLS and CDR2 as YYNGEE. The CDR3 loop spans 16 amino acids. V lost 3 bases and J lost 5; bases outside the gene matches: 10. In DNA, the CDR3 is TGTGCCAGCAGCGGACTCTTTAGCGGGAAGGACAATGAGCAGTTCTTC. As protein: CASSGLFSGKDNEQFF.

Remarks on this clone: Other DNA sequences of this sample code for an identical CDR3. The V call is TRBV6-5, the J call TRBJ1-3, with D hard to call. Per germline, CDR1 MNHEY and CDR2 SVGAGI. The CDR3 has 14 amino acids. Trimming removed 2 bases from V and 0 bases from J, with 5 bases in between. The CDR3 protein is CASSYGDSGNTIYF. The CDR3 region has the DNA TGTGCCAGCAGTTACGGAGACTCTGGAAACACCATATATTTT.

CDR3 nucleotides: TGCGCCAGCACAAGACAGGCAACCGGGGAGCTGTTTTTT. Amino acids: CASTRQATGELFF. This rearrangement joins TRBV10-2 to TRBJ2-2; possible D gene TRBD1, 6 bases. The CDR3 is 13 residues long. Germline CDR1 reads WSHSY; CDR2 reads SAAADI. The V end lost 7 bases, the J end lost 5 bases, and 11 bases lay between the germline ends.

This chain uses TRBV6-6 with TRBJ1-5, with 8 positions matching TRBD1. CDR1 and CDR2 (germline): MNHNY, SVGAGI (reference sequence). The CDR3 contains 11 residues. The V and J ends lost 5 bases and 16 bases, in that order; junction bases with no gene match: 7. CDR3 region: CASSDRDRCHF. Written as DNA, the CDR3 is TGTGCCAGCAGTGACCGGGACAGGTGTCATTTT.

The chain uses TRBV6-5 and TRBJ2-1; maybe TRBD2 (7 bases). V was pared by 3 bases and J by 4 bases, with 13 bases between. The CDR3 extends over 15 amino acids. From germline, CDR1 is MNHEY and CDR2 SVGAGI. The CDR3 region has the DNA TGTGCCAGCAGTTATGTGGGGGGGGCGTACAATGAGCAGTTCTTC. Protein product: CASSYVGGAYNEQFF.

This clone was found once. V is TRBV5-6 and J is TRBJ1-2; TRBD1 matches at 7 bases. The CDR3 extends over 16 amino acids. Germline V gene data show CDR1 as SGHDT and CDR2 as YYEEEE. The ends lost 4 bases at V and 4 bases at J; junction bases unmatched: 13. The CDR3 DNA reads as TGTGCCAGCAGCCTGACAGGGCGAAAATCTGGCTATGGCTACACCTTC. This gives the protein CASSLTGRKSGYGYTF. Full variable domain (rest looked up from reference TRBV5-6 and TRBJ1-2): DAGVTQSPTHLIKTRGQQVTLRCSPKSGHDTVSWYQQALGQGPQFIFQYYEEEERQRGNFPDRFSGHQFPNYSSELNVNALLLGDSALYLCASSLTGRKSGYGYTFGSGTRLTVV.

This chain links TRBV4-3 with TRBJ2-5, with 7 bases lining up with TRBD1. V was pared by 2 bases and J by 7 bases, with 13 bases of the junction left unmatched. CDR3 length: 16 amino acids. Looked up from germline, CDR1 is LGHNA and CDR2 is YSLEER. CDR3 in DNA: TGCGCCAGCAGCCAATCGACAGGGTACAGGGCGGGGACCCAGTACTTC. This encodes CASSQSTGYRAGTQYF.

This clone is a singleton in its sample. The chain is built from TRBV3-1 (or the pseudogene TRBV3-2) and TRBJ2-6; D perhaps matches TRBD1 (5 bases). The CDR3 covers 15 residues. V was clipped by 4 bases and J by 0 bases, with 7 bases between them. The germline V gene has CDR1 LGHDT and CDR2 YNNKEL (reference sequence). The CDR3 region is CASSLRVSGANVLTF. The CDR3 nucleotides are TGTGCCAGCAGCCTCAGGGTCTCTGGGGCCAACGTCCTGACTTTC.

This clone was picked up one time. CDR3 DNA: TGTGCCAGCAGCTTGGGGAGCGGCACCGGGGAGCTGTTTTTT. It encodes CASSLGSGTGELFF. The J gene is TRBJ2-2, the V gene TRBV7-3, with D perhaps matching TRBD2 (5 bases). The CDR3 runs 14 residues. The V and J ends lost 3 bases and 4 bases respectively, with 9 bases between them. Germline V gene lookup returns CDR1 SGHTA and CDR2 FQGTGA.

This chain joins TRBV7-2 and TRBJ2-1; 12 nucleotides align to TRBD2. V lost 1 base, J lost 5 bases, and 6 bases stayed unmatched. Germline values: CDR1 SGHTA, CDR2 FQGNSA. The CDR3 has 17 amino acids. The CDR3 here is CASSLVGGLAGNNEQFF. CDR3 sequence (DNA): TGTGCCAGCAGCTTAGTGGGTGGACTAGCGGGAAACAATGAGCAGTTCTTC.